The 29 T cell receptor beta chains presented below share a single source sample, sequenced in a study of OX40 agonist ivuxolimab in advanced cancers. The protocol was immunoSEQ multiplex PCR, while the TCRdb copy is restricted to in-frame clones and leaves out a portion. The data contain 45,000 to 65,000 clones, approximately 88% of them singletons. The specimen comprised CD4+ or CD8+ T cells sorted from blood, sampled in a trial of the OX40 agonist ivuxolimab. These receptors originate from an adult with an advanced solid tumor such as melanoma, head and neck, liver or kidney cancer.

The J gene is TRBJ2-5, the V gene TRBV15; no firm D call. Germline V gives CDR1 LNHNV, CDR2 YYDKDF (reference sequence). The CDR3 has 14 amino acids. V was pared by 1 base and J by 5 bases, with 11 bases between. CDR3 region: CATSRAMGWETQYF. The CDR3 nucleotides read TGTGCCACCAGCAGAGCTATGGGTTGGGAGACCCAGTACTTC.

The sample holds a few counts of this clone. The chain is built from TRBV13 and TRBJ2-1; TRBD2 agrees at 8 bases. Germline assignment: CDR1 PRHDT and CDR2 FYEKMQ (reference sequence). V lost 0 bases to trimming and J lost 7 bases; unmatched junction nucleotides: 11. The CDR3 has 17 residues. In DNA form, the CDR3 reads TGTGCCAGCAGCTTAGGCCTCGCGGACCGCGGGGGGAATGAGCAGTTCTTC. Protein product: CASSLGLADRGGNEQFF.

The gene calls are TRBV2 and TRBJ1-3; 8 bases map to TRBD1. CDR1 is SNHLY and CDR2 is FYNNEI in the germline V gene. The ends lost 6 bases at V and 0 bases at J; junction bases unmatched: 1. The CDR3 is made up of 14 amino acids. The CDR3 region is CASSGQGSGNTIYF. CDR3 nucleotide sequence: TGTGCCAGCAGCGGACAGGGCTCTGGAAACACCATATATTTT.

CDR3 sequence: CSVGLAGPYEQYF. The DNA of the CDR3 is TGCAGCGTTGGTTTAGCGGGACCCTACGAGCAGTACTTC. This rearrangement joins TRBV29-1 to TRBJ2-7; 8 positions agree with TRBD2. This CDR3 is built from 13 residues. After removal of 4 bases from V and 2 bases from J, the junction contained 4 bases not matched to a gene. Per the germline V gene, CDR1 is SQVTM and CDR2 is ANQGSEA.

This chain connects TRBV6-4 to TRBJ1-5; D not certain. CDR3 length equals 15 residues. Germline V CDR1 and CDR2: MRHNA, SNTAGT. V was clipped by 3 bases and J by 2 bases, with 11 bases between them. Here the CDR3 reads CASSENGLGNQPQHF. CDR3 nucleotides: TGTGCCAGCAGTGAGAACGGCCTAGGCAATCAGCCCCAGCATTTT.

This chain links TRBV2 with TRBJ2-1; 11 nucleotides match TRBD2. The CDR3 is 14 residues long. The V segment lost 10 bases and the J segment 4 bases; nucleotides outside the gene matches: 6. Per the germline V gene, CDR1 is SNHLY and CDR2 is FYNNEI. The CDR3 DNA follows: TGTGCCACCCAGTCTAGCGGGGGGTACAATGAGCAGTTCTTC. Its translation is CATQSSGGYNEQFF.

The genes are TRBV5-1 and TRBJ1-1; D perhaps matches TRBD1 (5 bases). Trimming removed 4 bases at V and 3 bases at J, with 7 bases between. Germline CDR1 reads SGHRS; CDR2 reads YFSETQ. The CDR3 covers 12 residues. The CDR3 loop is CASSPTDTEAFF. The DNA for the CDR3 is TGCGCCAGCAGCCCGACAGACACTGAAGCTTTCTTT.

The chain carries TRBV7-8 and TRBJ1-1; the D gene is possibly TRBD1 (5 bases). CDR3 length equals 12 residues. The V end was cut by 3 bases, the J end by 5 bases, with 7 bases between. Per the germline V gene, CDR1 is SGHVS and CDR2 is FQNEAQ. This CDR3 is CASSFPGTEAFF. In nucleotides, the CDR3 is TGTGCCAGCAGCTTTCCAGGGACTGAAGCTTTCTTT.

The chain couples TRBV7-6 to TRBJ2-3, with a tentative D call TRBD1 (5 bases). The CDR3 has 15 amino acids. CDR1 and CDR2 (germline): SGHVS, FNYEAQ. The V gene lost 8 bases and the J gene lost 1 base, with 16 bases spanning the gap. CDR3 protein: CASSWGGSRTDTQYF. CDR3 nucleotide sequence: TGTGCCAGCTCATGGGGCGGCTCCCGCACAGATACGCAGTATTTT.

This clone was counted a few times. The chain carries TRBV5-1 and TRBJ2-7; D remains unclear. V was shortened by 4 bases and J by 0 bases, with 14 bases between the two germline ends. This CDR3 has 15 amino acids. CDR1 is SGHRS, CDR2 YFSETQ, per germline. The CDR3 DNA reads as TGCGCCAGCAGCCCCCGAGCCGTGAGCTCCTACGAGCAGTACTTC. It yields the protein CASSPRAVSSYEQYF.

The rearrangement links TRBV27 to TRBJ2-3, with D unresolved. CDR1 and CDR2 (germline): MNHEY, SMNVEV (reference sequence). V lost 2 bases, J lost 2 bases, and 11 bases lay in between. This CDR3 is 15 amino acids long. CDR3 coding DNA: TGTGCCAGCAGTTTAGGTGGGCCCTACACAGATACGCAGTATTTT. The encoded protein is CASSLGGPYTDTQYF.

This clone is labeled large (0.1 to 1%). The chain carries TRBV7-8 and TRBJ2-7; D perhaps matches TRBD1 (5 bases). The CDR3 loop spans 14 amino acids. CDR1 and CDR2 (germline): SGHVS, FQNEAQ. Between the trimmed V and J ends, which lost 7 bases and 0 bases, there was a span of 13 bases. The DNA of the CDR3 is TGTGCCAGCATGGCAGGGAATAGCTCCTACGAGCAGTACGTC. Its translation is CASMAGNSSYEQYV.

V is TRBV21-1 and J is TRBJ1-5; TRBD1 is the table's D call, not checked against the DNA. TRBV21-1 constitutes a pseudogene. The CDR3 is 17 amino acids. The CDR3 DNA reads TGTGCCAGCAGCAAAAAGGGACACACTTATAGCAATCAGCCCCAGCATTTT. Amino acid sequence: CASSKKGHTYSNQPQHF.

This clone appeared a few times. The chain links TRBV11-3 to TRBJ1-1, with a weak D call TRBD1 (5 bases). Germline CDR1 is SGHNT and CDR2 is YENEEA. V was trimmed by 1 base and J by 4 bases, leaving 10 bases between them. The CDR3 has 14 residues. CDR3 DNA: TGTGCCAGCAGCTTAGGGTTCGGGGGCACTGAAGCTTTCTTT. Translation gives CASSLGFGGTEAFF.

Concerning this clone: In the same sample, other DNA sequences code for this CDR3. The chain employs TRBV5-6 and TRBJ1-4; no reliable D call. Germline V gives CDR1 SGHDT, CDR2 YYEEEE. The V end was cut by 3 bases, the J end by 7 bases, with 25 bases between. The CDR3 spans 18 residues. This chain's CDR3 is CASSSPRDTTLRVEKLFF. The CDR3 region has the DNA TGTGCCAGCAGCTCCCCCCGCGACACGACCCTACGGGTTGAAAAACTGTTTTTT. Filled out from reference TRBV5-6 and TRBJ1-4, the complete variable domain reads DAGVTQSPTHLIKTRGQQVTLRCSPKSGHDTVSWYQQALGQGPQFIFQYYEEEERQRGNFPDRFSGHQFPNYSSELNVNALLLGDSALYLCASSSPRDTTLRVEKLFFGSGTQLSVL.

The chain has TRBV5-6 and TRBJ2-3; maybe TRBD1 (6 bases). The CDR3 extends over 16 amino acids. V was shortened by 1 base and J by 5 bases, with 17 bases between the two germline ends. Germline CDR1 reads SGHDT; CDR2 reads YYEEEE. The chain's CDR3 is CASSLPRGRDQDTQYF. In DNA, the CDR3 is TGTGCCAGCAGCTTGCCCAGGGGCAGGGACCAAGATACGCAGTATTTT.

CDR3 region: CASQEGYGYTF. The CDR3 nucleotides are TGTGCCAGCCAAGAGGGCTATGGCTACACCTTC. V usage is TRBV2 and J usage is TRBJ1-2; no firm D call. Germline CDR1 and CDR2: SNHLY and FYNNEI. The ends were cut back, 8 bases at V and 4 bases at J, with 8 bases in the middle. This CDR3 contains 11 residues.

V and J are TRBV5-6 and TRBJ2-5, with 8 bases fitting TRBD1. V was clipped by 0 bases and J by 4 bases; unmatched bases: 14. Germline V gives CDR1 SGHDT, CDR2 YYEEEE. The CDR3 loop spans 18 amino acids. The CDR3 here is CASSLAGQVSRLRETQYF. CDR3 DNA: TGTGCCAGCAGCTTGGCGGGACAGGTTAGTCGACTCCGAGAGACCCAGTACTTC. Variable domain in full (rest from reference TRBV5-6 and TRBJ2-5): DAGVTQSPTHLIKTRGQQVTLRCSPKSGHDTVSWYQQALGQGPQFIFQYYEEEERQRGNFPDRFSGHQFPNYSSELNVNALLLGDSALYLCASSLAGQVSRLRETQYFGPGTRLLVL.

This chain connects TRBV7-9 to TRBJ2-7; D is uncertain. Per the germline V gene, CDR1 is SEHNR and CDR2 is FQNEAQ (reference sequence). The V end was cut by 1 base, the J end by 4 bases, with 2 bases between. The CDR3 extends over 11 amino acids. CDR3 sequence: CASSLEYEQYF. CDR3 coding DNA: TGTGCCAGCAGCTTAGAGTACGAGCAGTACTTC.

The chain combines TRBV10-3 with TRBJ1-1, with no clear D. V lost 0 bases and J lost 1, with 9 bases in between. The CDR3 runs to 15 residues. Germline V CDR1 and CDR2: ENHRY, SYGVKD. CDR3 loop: CAISESWSSNTEAFF. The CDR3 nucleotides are TGTGCCATCAGTGAGTCTTGGAGCTCGAACACTGAAGCTTTCTTT.

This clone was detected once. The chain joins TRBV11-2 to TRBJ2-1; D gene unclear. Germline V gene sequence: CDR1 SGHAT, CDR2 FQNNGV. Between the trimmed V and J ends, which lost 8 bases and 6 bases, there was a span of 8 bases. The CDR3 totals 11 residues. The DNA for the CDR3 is TGTGCCAGCGGATCATCCAATGAGCAGTTCTTC. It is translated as CASGSSNEQFF.

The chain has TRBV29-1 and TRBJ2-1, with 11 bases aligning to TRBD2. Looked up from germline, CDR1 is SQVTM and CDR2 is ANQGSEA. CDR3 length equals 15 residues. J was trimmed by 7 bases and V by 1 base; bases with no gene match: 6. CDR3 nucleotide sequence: TGCAGCGTTGAAGGTCAGACTAGCGGGAATAATGAGCAGTTCTTC. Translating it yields CSVEGQTSGNNEQFF.

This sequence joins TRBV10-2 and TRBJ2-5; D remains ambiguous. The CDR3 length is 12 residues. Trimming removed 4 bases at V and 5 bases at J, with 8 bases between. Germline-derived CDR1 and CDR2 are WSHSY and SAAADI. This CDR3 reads CASSATWETQYF. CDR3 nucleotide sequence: TGCGCCAGCAGTGCCACCTGGGAGACCCAGTACTTC.

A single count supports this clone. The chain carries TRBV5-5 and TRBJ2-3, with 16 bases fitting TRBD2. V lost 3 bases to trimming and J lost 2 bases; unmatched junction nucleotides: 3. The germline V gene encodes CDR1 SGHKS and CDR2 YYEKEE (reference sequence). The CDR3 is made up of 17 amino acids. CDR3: CASSWGLAGGFTDTQYF. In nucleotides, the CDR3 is TGTGCCAGCAGCTGGGGACTAGCGGGAGGGTTCACAGATACGCAGTATTTT.

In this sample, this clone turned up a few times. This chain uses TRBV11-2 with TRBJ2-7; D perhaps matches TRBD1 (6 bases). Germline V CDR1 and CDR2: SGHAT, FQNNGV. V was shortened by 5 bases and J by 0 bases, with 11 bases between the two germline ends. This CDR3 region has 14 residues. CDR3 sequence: CASSPPDSSYEQYF. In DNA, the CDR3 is TGTGCCAGCAGCCCACCGGACAGCTCCTACGAGCAGTACTTC.

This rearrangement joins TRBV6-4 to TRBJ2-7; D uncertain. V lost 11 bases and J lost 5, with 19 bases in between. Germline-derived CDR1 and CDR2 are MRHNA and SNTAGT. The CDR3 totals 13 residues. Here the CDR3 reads CAGRASPDHEQYV. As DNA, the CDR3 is TGTGCCGGTCGGGCCAGCCCAGACCACGAGCAGTACGTC.

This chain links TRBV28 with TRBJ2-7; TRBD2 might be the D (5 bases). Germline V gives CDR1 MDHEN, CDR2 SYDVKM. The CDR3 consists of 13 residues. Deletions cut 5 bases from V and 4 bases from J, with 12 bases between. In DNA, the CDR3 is TGTGCCAGCAGTGCCCACCCGGGGTACGAGCAGTACTTC. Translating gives CASSAHPGYEQYF.

The CDR3 sequence: CASRDTGGANTEAFF. The CDR3 DNA follows: TGTGCCAGCAGAGACACAGGGGGCGCGAACACTGAAGCTTTCTTT. This chain links TRBV7-3 with TRBJ1-1, with 9 bases aligning to TRBD1. Germline CDR1 and CDR2: SGHTA and FQGTGA. Losses at the gene ends were 6 bases for V and 1 base for J; bases not matched to a gene: 6. The CDR3 extends over 15 amino acids.

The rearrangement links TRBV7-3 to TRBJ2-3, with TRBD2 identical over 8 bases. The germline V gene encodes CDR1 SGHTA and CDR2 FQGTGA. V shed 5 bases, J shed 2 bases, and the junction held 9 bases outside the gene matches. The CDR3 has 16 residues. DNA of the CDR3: TGTGCCAGCAGCCCCAAGAGCGGGAGAGACACAGATACGCAGTATTTT. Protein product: CASSPKSGRDTDTQYF.